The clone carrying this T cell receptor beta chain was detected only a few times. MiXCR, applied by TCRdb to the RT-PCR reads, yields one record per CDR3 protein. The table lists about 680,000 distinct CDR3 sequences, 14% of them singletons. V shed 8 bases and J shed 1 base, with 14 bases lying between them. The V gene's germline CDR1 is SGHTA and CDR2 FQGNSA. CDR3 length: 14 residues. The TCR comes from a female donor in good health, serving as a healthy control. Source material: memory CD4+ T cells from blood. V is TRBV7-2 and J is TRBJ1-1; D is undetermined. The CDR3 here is CASVTGIPNTEAFF. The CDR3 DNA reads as TGTGCCAGCGTCACCGGGATACCGAACACTGAAGCTTTCTTT.